Listed here are 23 T cell receptor beta chains from one sample, sequenced in a study of blood T cell repertoires in COVID-19. Generated by immunoSEQ multiplex PCR, the TCRdb table keeps only in-frame clones and is missing some. The sample has 360,000 or so clones, 88% seen once. Input material: PBMCs or T cells enriched from blood (not recorded which). Source of these receptors: a young woman who had been exposed to COVID-19.

J is TRBJ2-3 and V is TRBV13, with TRBD1 matching 9 bases. This CDR3 spans 14 amino acids. Germline values: CDR1 PRHDT, CDR2 FYEKMQ (reference sequence). The V gene end was trimmed by 5 bases and the J gene end by 5 bases; junction bases not matched to a gene: 5. DNA for the CDR3: TGTGCCAGCAGCCACGGGACAGGGCTAGATACGCAGTATTTT. Protein product: CASSHGTGLDTQYF.

The J gene is TRBJ2-3, the V gene TRBV24-1, with D possibly matching TRBD1 (6 bases). This CDR3 region has 13 residues. Trimming took off 9 bases at V and 6 bases at J, with 15 bases between the two ends. Germline CDR1 reads KGHDR; CDR2 reads SFDVKD. CDR3 amino acids: CATGTPQHDTQYF. The CDR3 DNA is TGTGCCACCGGGACACCTCAACATGATACGCAGTATTTT.

The V and J genes are TRBV21-1 and TRBJ1-5; the table assigns TRBD1, which was not confirmed against the DNA. TRBV21-1 is a known pseudogene. CDR3 length: 15 residues. The CDR3 sequence is CASSNTAGGEEAQHF. For the CDR3, the DNA is TGTGCCAGCAGCAATACAGCAGGGGGCGAGGAGGCCCAGCATTTT.

V and J are TRBV27 and TRBJ2-5, with 7 bases matching TRBD1. After removal of 5 bases from V and 5 bases from J, the junction contained 11 bases not matched to a gene. The germline gives CDR1 MNHEY, CDR2 SMNVEV (reference sequence). The CDR3 runs 15 residues. This CDR3 is CASSVWVGRGETQYF. DNA of the CDR3: TGTGCCAGCAGTGTATGGGTCGGCAGGGGGGAGACCCAGTACTTC.

V gene TRBV5-1 combines with J gene TRBJ2-5; 12 bases align to TRBD2. V shed 4 bases, J shed 1 base, and the junction held 8 bases outside the gene matches. Germline V CDR1 and CDR2: SGHRS, YFSETQ. The CDR3 has 17 amino acids. CDR3 bases: TGCGCCAGCAGCCCCCAGACTAGCGGGAGCCTCCAAGAGACCCAGTACTTC. It specifies CASSPQTSGSLQETQYF.

The CDR3 region has the DNA TGTGCCAGCAGCCTATTCCCCTCTCGGTACGAGCAGTACTTC. Encoded protein: CASSLFPSRYEQYF. The chain uses TRBV5-6 and TRBJ2-7, with D hard to call. The CDR3 covers 14 residues. Looked up from germline, CDR1 is SGHDT and CDR2 is YYEEEE. Trimming pared 4 bases from V and 4 bases from J, leaving 15 bases between.

The chain carries TRBV2 and TRBJ2-2; 11 bases map to TRBD2. Germline CDR1 reads SNHLY; CDR2 reads FYNNEI. The CDR3 loop spans 15 amino acids. V trimming: 6 bases; J trimming: 6 bases; junction bases outside the gene matches: 6. CDR3 DNA: TGTGCCAGCAGCACTAGCGGGAGAAGGGCCGGGGAGCTGTTTTTT. As protein: CASSTSGRRAGELFF.

V usage is TRBV30 and J usage is TRBJ2-4, with a possible D match to TRBD1 (6 bases). Per the germline V gene, CDR1 is GTSNPN and CDR2 is SVGIG (reference sequence). The CDR3 extends over 14 amino acids. Trimming left V 4 bases short and J 0 bases short, with 10 bases between. CDR3 sequence: CAWTTGIAKNIQYF. The CDR3 nucleotides read TGTGCCTGGACCACAGGGATAGCCAAAAACATTCAGTACTTC.

The chain couples TRBV5-1 to TRBJ2-7; possibly TRBD2 for D (7 bases). The CDR3 runs 17 residues. The V and J ends lost 3 bases and 1 base respectively, with 20 bases between them. Germline lookup yields CDR1 SGHRS and CDR2 YFSETQ. CDR3 coding DNA: TGCGCCAGCAGCTCTAGCATTGGGGAGGGGGGTTCCTACGAGCAGTACTTC. Translating it yields CASSSSIGEGGSYEQYF.

Only one count was recorded for this clone. The chain employs TRBV12-5 and TRBJ1-2; 10 nucleotides align to TRBD1. CDR3 length: 14 residues. V was clipped by 6 bases and J by 6 bases; unmatched bases: 7. Germline assignment: CDR1 LGHNT and CDR2 FRNRAP. CDR3 loop: CASGPGTGANGYTF. CDR3 nucleotides: TGTGCTAGTGGCCCCGGGACAGGGGCGAATGGCTACACCTTC.

V and J are TRBV28 and TRBJ1-1; 7 positions match TRBD1. This CDR3 is built from 15 residues. Germline V lookup: CDR1 MDHEN, CDR2 SYDVKM. The V and J ends lost 3 bases and 6 bases, in that order; junction bases with no gene match: 10. The CDR3 loop is CASSLAPDRSSEAFF. The DNA for the CDR3 is TGTGCCAGCAGTTTGGCCCCGGACAGGTCATCTGAAGCTTTCTTT.

The chain uses TRBV6-5 and TRBJ1-1; 9 bases line up with TRBD1. Germline trimming cut 5 bases from V and 7 bases from J; bases unmatched to any gene: 5. The CDR3 totals 13 residues. Looked up from germline, CDR1 is MNHEY and CDR2 is SVGAGI. CDR3 DNA sequence: TGTGCCAGCAGTATTGGGACAGGGATTGAAGCTTTCTTT. As protein: CASSIGTGIEAFF.

J is TRBJ2-7 and V is TRBV27; D possibly corresponds to TRBD1 (5 bases). Trimming shortened V by 6 bases and J by 3 bases, and 15 bases separated the two germline ends. CDR1 is MNHEY, CDR2 SMNVEV, per germline (reference sequence). The CDR3 extends over 14 amino acids. CDR3 sequence: CASRPQGRVYEQYF. For the CDR3, the DNA is TGTGCCAGCAGACCCCAGGGCAGGGTCTACGAGCAGTACTTC.

This rearrangement joins TRBV6-5 to TRBJ2-1; D uncertain. CDR3 length equals 12 residues. Germline V lookup: CDR1 MNHEY, CDR2 SVGAGI. The V end was cut by 6 bases, the J end by 5 bases, with 8 bases between. DNA for the CDR3: TGTGCCAGCAGGACATTCAACAATGAGCAGTTCTTC. Its protein product is CASRTFNNEQFF.

The genes are TRBV28 and TRBJ2-3; maybe TRBD2 (6 bases). The germline V and J ends were trimmed by 6 bases and 5 bases, with 18 bases remaining between them. The CDR3 consists of 15 residues. In germline, CDR1 is MDHEN, CDR2 SYDVKM. CDR3 sequence: CASSHLGSGKDTQYF. As DNA, the CDR3 is TGTGCCAGCAGCCACCTCGGGAGTGGGAAAGATACGCAGTATTTT.

The rearrangement joins TRBV5-5 to TRBJ1-4; a weak D match, TRBD1 (5 bases). Germline loops: CDR1 SGHKS, CDR2 YYEKEE (reference sequence). V dropped 3 bases and J dropped 2 bases, with 8 bases sitting between them. This CDR3 has 14 residues. The CDR3 DNA reads as TGTGCCAGCAGCTCCCAGGGTACTAATGAAAAACTGTTTTTT. This gives the protein CASSSQGTNEKLFF.

The J gene is TRBJ1-5, the V gene TRBV6-7, with D hard to call. TRBV6-7 is annotated as an ORF whose role is uncertain. CDR3 length: 17 residues. The V end was cut by 3 bases, the J end by 4 bases, with 19 bases between. The CDR3 DNA reads TGTGCCAGCAGTTATCGGTCCGGGTGTATTGGGAATCAGCCCCAGCATTTT. This translates into CASSYRSGCIGNQPQHF.

The J gene is TRBJ1-3, the V gene TRBV5-5; tentatively, D is TRBD1 (6 bases). CDR1 is SGHKS, CDR2 YYEKEE, per germline (reference sequence). This CDR3 contains 16 residues. With 0 bases removed from V and 1 base from J, the gap between germline ends came to 11 bases. The CDR3 spells CASSLGQVPSGNTIYF. Here the CDR3 DNA reads TGTGCCAGCAGCTTGGGACAGGTCCCTTCTGGAAACACCATATATTTT.

The sample holds one count of this clone. This chain connects TRBV5-1 to TRBJ1-2; TRBD1 matches at 9 bases. Germline assignment: CDR1 SGHRS and CDR2 YFSETQ. V dropped 0 bases and J dropped 8; count of bases not matched to a gene: 14. The CDR3 has 17 amino acids. The CDR3, as DNA: TGCGCCAGCAGCTTGGCGAACGATCCGGGACAGGGAAGGGGCTACACCTTC. Protein sequence: CASSLANDPGQGRGYTF.

Worth noting for this clone: One junction end disagrees with the germline gene, perhaps due to a read error. This rearrangement joins TRBV11-3 to TRBJ1-1, with D unresolved. Germline CDR1 and CDR2: SGHNT and YENEEA. The CDR3 length is 9 residues. CDR3 amino acids: CASSNNQKF. Written as DNA, the CDR3 is TGTGCCAGCAGCAACAACCAGAAATTT. Supplemented by reference TRBV11-3 and TRBJ1-1, the full variable domain reads EAGVVQSPRYKIIEKKQPVAFWCNPISGHNTLYWYLQNLGQGPELLIRYENEEAVDDSQLPKDRFSAERLKGVDSTLKIQPAELGDSAVYLCASSNNQKFGQGTRLTVV.

The chain combines TRBV7-9 with TRBJ2-7; the D is unclear. This CDR3 contains 15 residues. Per germline, CDR1 SEHNR and CDR2 FQNEAQ (reference sequence). V lost 1 base and J 0 bases, leaving 10 bases between the germline ends. The CDR3 loop is CASSLDGWSSYEQYF. In nucleotides, the CDR3 is TGTGCCAGCAGCTTAGATGGGTGGAGCTCCTACGAGCAGTACTTC.

The chain carries TRBV7-9 and TRBJ2-7, with D tentatively TRBD2 (5 bases). This CDR3 region has 14 residues. V lost 6 bases and J 3 bases, leaving 15 bases between the germline ends. The germline gives CDR1 SEHNR, CDR2 FQNEAQ (reference sequence). The chain's CDR3 is CASSPREGSYEQYF. Written as DNA, the CDR3 is TGTGCCAGCAGTCCCCGAGAGGGTAGCTACGAGCAGTACTTC.

The chain links TRBV28 to TRBJ2-7, with 8 nucleotides matching TRBD2. Trimming took 8 bases from V and 3 from J; bases not matched to a gene: 9. Germline lookup yields CDR1 MDHEN and CDR2 SYDVKM. The CDR3 loop spans 14 amino acids. CDR3: CASGNSGTIYEQYF. The DNA for the CDR3 is TGTGCCAGCGGGAATAGCGGGACGATCTACGAGCAGTACTTC.